A single sample is the source of the 19 T cell receptor beta chains below, sequenced in a study of blood T cell repertoires in COVID-19. Data came from immunoSEQ multiplex PCR; TCRdb stores just in-frame clones and leaves some out. Altogether around 300,000 clones are present, over 80% being singletons, with the ten largest covering over 3.5%. The sample consisted of peripheral blood. The receptors come from a woman in her 40s with acute or convalescent COVID-19.

The chain links TRBV2 to TRBJ1-2, with 9 nucleotides matching TRBD1. Germline V gene data show CDR1 as SNHLY and CDR2 as FYNNEI. V lost 4 bases and J lost 3; bases outside the gene matches: 6. The length of the CDR3 is 15 residues. The DNA of the CDR3 is TGTGCCAGCAGTGTATTGACAGGGGGATACTATGGCTACACCTTC. Amino acids: CASSVLTGGYYGYTF.

The chain combines TRBV9 with TRBJ1-6; no definite D call. The V end lost 3 bases, the J end lost 8 bases, and 12 bases lay between the germline ends. Germline CDR1 is SGDLS and CDR2 is YYNGEE. The CDR3 is 14 amino acids. DNA for the CDR3: TGTGCCAGCAGCGCCGGCTCCGGGTATTCACCCCTCCACTTT. Protein: CASSAGSGYSPLHF. The whole variable domain, filled in from reference TRBV9 and TRBJ1-6, reads DSGVTQTPKHLITATGQRVTLRCSPRSGDLSVYWYQQSLDQGLQFLIQYYNGEERAKGNILERFSAQQFPDLHSELNLSSLELGDSALYFCASSAGSGYSPLHFGNGTRLTVT.

The rearrangement links TRBV19 to TRBJ1-5, with D possibly matching TRBD1 (5 bases). V was clipped by 4 bases and J by 3 bases, with 22 bases between them. Per the germline V gene, CDR1 is LNHDA and CDR2 is SQIVND (reference sequence). This CDR3 has 18 residues. In DNA, the CDR3 is TGTGCCAGTAGTACGATTGCGGGACGGCCTTCGTTCAATCAGCCCCAGCATTTT. Protein sequence: CASSTIAGRPSFNQPQHF.

V and J are TRBV6-6 and TRBJ2-5; no reliable D call. The CDR3 is 13 residues long. The V and J ends lost 6 bases and 3 bases respectively, with 11 bases between them. Germline CDR1 is MNHNY and CDR2 is SVGAGI (reference sequence). The CDR3 reads CASSQLEKETQYF. In DNA form, the CDR3 reads TGTGCCAGCAGCCAACTCGAAAAAGAGACCCAGTACTTC.

The chain is built from TRBV29-1 and TRBJ1-1, with D tentatively TRBD1 (5 bases). This CDR3 has 13 residues. V lost 6 bases to trimming and J lost 6 bases, with 17 bases between them. Germline V gene lookup returns CDR1 SQVTM and CDR2 ANQGSEA. CDR3 protein: CSVRRGTGSEAFF. The CDR3, as DNA: TGCAGCGTGAGACGGGGGACGGGATCTGAAGCTTTCTTT.

V gene TRBV15 combines with J gene TRBJ2-2, with D perhaps TRBD2 (5 bases). The CDR3 length is 14 residues. V lost 0 bases and J lost 8, with 10 bases in between. CDR1 LNHNV and CDR2 YYDKDF come from the germline V gene (reference sequence). The CDR3 region is CATSRDAEGGELFF. CDR3 coding DNA: TGTGCCACCAGCAGAGATGCTGAGGGAGGGGAGCTGTTTTTT.

The chain joins TRBV19 to TRBJ1-5; 9 positions match TRBD1. The germline gives CDR1 LNHDA, CDR2 SQIVND (reference sequence). V was pared by 7 bases and J by 0 bases, with 7 bases of the junction left unmatched. This CDR3 comprises 16 residues. Written as DNA, the CDR3 is TGTGCCAGTAAAGGGACAGGGACATATAGCAATCAGCCCCAGCATTTT. Translation: CASKGTGTYSNQPQHF.

V usage is TRBV10-3 and J usage is TRBJ1-3; 8 positions agree with TRBD1. The CDR3 sequence is 16 residues long. Per germline, CDR1 ENHRY and CDR2 SYGVKD. The ends lost 0 bases at V and 3 bases at J; junction bases unmatched: 4. The CDR3 DNA reads as TGTGCCATCAGTGAGTCTGAGGACAGGGATGGAAACACCATATATTTT. This encodes CAISESEDRDGNTIYF.

The rearrangement uses TRBV6-4 and TRBJ1-5, with 7 bases lining up with TRBD1. Germline CDR1 reads MRHNA; CDR2 reads SNTAGT. V shed 9 bases, J shed 3 bases, and the junction held 5 bases outside the gene matches. This CDR3 comprises 13 residues. CDR3 loop: CARWGQYNQPQHF. CDR3 nucleotide sequence: TGTGCCAGGTGGGGACAGTACAATCAGCCCCAGCATTTT.

The chain employs TRBV13 and TRBJ2-5; TRBD2 aligns across 11 bases. The CDR3 has 16 residues. Losses at the gene ends were 3 bases for V and 0 bases for J; bases not matched to a gene: 3. Per the germline V gene, CDR1 is PRHDT and CDR2 is FYEKMQ (reference sequence). CDR3 residues: CASSLVAGGYQETQYF. Written as DNA, the CDR3 is TGTGCCAGCAGCTTGGTAGCGGGGGGGTACCAAGAGACCCAGTACTTC.

The chain employs TRBV28 and TRBJ1-5; 9 bases are a match to TRBD1. Germline-derived CDR1 and CDR2 are MDHEN and SYDVKM. V trimming: 3 bases; J trimming: 5 bases; junction bases outside the gene matches: 5. The CDR3 contains 15 residues. The CDR3 DNA reads TGTGCCAGCAGTTTTGGGGACAGGGCGCATCAGCCCCAGCATTTT. Translation gives CASSFGDRAHQPQHF.

The chain is built from TRBV27 and TRBJ1-6; D may be TRBD1 (5 bases). Looked up from germline, CDR1 is MNHEY and CDR2 is SMNVEV (reference sequence). This CDR3 is built from 16 residues. V dropped 1 base and J dropped 7 bases, with 14 bases sitting between them. This chain's CDR3 is CASSLLNRLENSPLHF. DNA for the CDR3: TGTGCCAGCAGTTTATTGAACAGGCTGGAGAATTCACCCCTCCACTTT.

This chain connects TRBV7-8 to TRBJ2-1, with 8 bases lining up with TRBD2. The CDR3 is 16 amino acids. Germline-derived CDR1 and CDR2 are SGHVS and FQNEAQ. V lost 1 base and J lost 7; bases outside the gene matches: 9. The CDR3 sequence is CASSLVSGGVTNEQFF. The CDR3 DNA is TGTGCCAGCAGCTTAGTGAGCGGGGGCGTTACAAATGAGCAGTTCTTC.

The V call is TRBV11-1, the J call TRBJ2-5; TRBD2 matches 9 bases. After removal of 3 bases from V and 2 bases from J, the junction contained 1 base not matched to a gene. The CDR3 runs to 14 residues. From germline, CDR1 is SGHAT and CDR2 FQDESV (reference sequence). CDR3 in amino acids: CASSFTSGQETQYF. CDR3 bases: TGTGCCAGCAGCTTTACTAGCGGGCAAGAGACCCAGTACTTC. Combining the CDR3 with reference TRBV11-1 and TRBJ2-5 gives the whole variable domain EAEVAQSPRYKITEKSQAVAFWCDPISGHATLYWYRQILGQGPELLVQFQDESVVDDSQLPKDRFSAERLKGVDSTLKIQPAELGDSAMYLCASSFTSGQETQYFGPGTRLLVL.

The V and J genes are TRBV6-5 and TRBJ2-5, with D perhaps TRBD2 (6 bases). Trimming stripped 7 bases from V and 7 bases from J, with 19 bases between. The CDR3 extends over 14 amino acids. Germline loops: CDR1 MNHEY, CDR2 SVGAGI. CDR3 sequence (DNA): TGTGCCAGCACGGGTAGCGGCCGGGGAATGACCCAGTACTTC. Amino acid sequence: CASTGSGRGMTQYF.

The rearrangement links TRBV6-6 to TRBJ1-5; tentative D call: TRBD1 (5 bases). The V and J ends lost 6 bases and 6 bases respectively, with 9 bases between them. Germline CDR1 MNHNY, CDR2 SVGAGI (reference sequence). The CDR3 covers 12 residues. The CDR3 DNA sequence: TGTGCCAGCAGCTCAGACAGTCAGCCCCAGCATTTT. Translating it yields CASSSDSQPQHF.

A word on this clone: At one of its ends the junction is not consistent with the germline gene, which may arise from a read error. V gene TRBV5-6 combines with J gene TRBJ1-2, with D possibly TRBD1 on 6 matching bases. Germline-derived CDR1 and CDR2 are SGHDT and YYEEEE. This CDR3 contains 16 residues. Written as DNA, the CDR3 is TGTGCCAGCATCTTGGCCTCGACAGGATTGGTTTATGGCTACACCTTC. Encoded protein: CASILASTGLVYGYTF.

The chain couples TRBV5-1 to TRBJ1-1; weak D call: TRBD1 (6 bases). The V gene lost 3 bases and the J gene lost 3 bases, with 12 bases spanning the gap. CDR3 size: 14 residues. Looked up from germline, CDR1 is SGHRS and CDR2 is YFSETQ. The CDR3, as DNA: TGCGCCAGCAGCTCAACGGGACAAGACACTGAAGCTTTCTTT. Protein: CASSSTGQDTEAFF. The whole variable domain, filled in from reference TRBV5-1 and TRBJ1-1, reads KAGVTQTPRYLIKTRGQQVTLSCSPISGHRSVSWYQQTPGQGLQFLFEYFSETQRNKGNFPGRFSGRQFSNSRSEMNVSTLELGDSALYLCASSSTGQDTEAFFGQGTRLTVV.

The chain combines TRBV21-1 with TRBJ2-7; the table names TRBD1, a call not compared with the DNA. TRBV21-1 is termed a pseudogene. The CDR3 sequence is 19 residues long. In nucleotides, the CDR3 is TGTGCCAGCAGCAAAGCGCCGAACCGGGACAGGAGATCCTCCTACGAGCAGTACGTC. Residues: CASSKAPNRDRRSSYEQYV.